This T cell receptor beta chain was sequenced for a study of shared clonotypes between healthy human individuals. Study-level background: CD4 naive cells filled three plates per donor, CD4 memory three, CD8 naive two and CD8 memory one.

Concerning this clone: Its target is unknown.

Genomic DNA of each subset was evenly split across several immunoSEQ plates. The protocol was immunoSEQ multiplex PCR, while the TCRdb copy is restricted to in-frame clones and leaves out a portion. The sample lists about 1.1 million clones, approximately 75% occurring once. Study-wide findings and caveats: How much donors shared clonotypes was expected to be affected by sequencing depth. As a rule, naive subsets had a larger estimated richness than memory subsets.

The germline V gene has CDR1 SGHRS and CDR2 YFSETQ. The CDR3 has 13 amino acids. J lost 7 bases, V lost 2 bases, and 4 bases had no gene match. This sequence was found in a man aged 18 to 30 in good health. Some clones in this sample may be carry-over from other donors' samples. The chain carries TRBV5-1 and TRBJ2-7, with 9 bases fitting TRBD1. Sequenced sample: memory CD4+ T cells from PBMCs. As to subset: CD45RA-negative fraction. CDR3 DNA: TGCGCCAGCAGCTTCGACAGGGGGTGGGAGCAGTACTTC. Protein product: CASSFDRGWEQYF.